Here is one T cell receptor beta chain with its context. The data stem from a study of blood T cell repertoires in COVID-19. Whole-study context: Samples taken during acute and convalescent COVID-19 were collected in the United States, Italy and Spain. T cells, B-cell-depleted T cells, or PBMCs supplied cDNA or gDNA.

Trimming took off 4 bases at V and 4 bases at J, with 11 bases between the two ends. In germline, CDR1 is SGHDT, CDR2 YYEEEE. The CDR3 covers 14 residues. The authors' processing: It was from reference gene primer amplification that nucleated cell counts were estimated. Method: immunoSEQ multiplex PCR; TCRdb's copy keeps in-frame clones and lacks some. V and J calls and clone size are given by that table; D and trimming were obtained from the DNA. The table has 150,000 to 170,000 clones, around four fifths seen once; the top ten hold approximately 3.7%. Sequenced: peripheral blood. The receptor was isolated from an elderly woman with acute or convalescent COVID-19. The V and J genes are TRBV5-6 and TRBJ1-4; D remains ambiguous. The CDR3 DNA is TGTGCCAGCAGCCGTCCGACGGGTAATGAAAAACTGTTTTTT. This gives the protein CASSRPTGNEKLFF.